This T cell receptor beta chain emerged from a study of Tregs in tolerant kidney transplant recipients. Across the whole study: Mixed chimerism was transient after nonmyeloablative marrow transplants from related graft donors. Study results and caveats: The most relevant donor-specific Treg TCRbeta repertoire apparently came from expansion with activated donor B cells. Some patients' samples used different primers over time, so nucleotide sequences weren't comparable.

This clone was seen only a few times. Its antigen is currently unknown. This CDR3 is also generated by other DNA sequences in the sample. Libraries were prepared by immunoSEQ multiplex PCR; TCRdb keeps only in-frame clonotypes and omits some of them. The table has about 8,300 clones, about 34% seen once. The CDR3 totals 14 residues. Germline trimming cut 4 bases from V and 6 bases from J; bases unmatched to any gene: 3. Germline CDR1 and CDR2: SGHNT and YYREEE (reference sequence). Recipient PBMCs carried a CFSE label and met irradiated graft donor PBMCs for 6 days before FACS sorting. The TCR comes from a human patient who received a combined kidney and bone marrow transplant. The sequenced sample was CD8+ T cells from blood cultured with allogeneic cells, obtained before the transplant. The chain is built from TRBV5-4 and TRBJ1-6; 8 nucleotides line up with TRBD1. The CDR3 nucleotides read TGTGCCAGCAGCCGGACAGGGATTAATTCACCCCTCCACTTT. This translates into CASSRTGINSPLHF.